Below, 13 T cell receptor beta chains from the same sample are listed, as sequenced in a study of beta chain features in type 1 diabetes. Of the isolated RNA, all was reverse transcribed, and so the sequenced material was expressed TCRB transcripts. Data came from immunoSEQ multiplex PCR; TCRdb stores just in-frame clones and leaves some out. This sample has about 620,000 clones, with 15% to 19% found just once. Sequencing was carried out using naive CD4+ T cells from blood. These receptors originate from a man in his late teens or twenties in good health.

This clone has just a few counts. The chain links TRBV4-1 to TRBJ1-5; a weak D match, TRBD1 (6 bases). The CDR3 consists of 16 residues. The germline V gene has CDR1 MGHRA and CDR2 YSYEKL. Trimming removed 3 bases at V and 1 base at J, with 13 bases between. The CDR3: CASSQRGVISNQPQHF. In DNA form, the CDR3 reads TGCGCCAGCAGCCAGAGGGGGGTAATAAGCAATCAGCCCCAGCATTTT.

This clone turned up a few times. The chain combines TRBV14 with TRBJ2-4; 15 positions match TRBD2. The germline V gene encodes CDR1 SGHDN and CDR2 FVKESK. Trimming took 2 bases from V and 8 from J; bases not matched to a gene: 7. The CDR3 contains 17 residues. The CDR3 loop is CASSQRGLAGGRDIQYF. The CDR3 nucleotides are TGTGCCAGCAGCCAACGAGGACTAGCGGGAGGGCGGGACATTCAGTACTTC.

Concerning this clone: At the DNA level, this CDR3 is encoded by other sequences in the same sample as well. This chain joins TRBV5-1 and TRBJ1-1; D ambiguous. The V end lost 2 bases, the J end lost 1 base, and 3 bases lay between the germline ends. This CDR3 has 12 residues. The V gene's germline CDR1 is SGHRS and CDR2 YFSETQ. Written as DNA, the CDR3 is TGCGCCAGCAGCTTACAGAACACTGAAGCTTTCTTT. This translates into CASSLQNTEAFF. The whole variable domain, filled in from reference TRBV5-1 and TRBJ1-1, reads KAGVTQTPRYLIKTRGQQVTLSCSPISGHRSVSWYQQTPGQGLQFLFEYFSETQRNKGNFPGRFSGRQFSNSRSEMNVSTLELGDSALYLCASSLQNTEAFFGQGTRLTVV.

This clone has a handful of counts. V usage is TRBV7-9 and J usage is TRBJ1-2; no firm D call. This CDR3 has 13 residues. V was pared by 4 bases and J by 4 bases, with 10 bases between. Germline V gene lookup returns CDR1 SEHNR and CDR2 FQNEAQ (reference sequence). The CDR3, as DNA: TGTGCCAGCAGCTCAAAGGATGTCTATGGCTACACCTTC. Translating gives CASSSKDVYGYTF. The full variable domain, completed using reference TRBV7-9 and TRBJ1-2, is DTGVSQNPRHKITKRGQNVTFRCDPISEHNRLYWYRQTLGQGPEFLTYFQNEAQLEKSRLLSDRFSAERPKGSFSTLEIQRTEQGDSAMYLCASSSKDVYGYTFGSGTRLTVV.

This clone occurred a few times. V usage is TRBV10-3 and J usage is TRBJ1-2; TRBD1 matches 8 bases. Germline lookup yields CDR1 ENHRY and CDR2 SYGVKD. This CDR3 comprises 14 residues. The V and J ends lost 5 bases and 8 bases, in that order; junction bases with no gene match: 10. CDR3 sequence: CAISSGGDYSGYTF. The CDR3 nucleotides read TGTGCCATCAGTTCAGGGGGCGATTATTCGGGCTACACCTTC.

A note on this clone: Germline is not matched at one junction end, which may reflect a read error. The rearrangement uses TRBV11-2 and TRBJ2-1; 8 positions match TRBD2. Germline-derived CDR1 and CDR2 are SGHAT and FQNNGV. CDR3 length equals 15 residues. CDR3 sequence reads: CASSQVGTRNNEQFF. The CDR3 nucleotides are TGCGCCAGCAGCCAAGTAGGGACTAGAAACAATGAGCAGTTCTTC.

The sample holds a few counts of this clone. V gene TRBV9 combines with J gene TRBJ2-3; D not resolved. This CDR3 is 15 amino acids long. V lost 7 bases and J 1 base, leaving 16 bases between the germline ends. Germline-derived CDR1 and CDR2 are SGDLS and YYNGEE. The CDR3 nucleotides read TGTGCCAGCTGCTTAGGCGGCGTCGGCACAGATACGCAGTATTTT. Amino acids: CASCLGGVGTDTQYF.

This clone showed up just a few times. The CDR3 sequence is CASSYGAKPYEQYF. The CDR3 bases are TGTGCCAGCTCGTACGGGGCAAAGCCCTACGAGCAGTACTTC. The genes are TRBV6-6 and TRBJ2-7, with D perhaps given as TRBD1 or TRBD2 (5 bases each). Germline assignment: CDR1 MNHNY and CDR2 SVGAGI (reference sequence). The CDR3 is 14 residues long. Trimming pared 8 bases from V and 2 bases from J, leaving 16 bases between.

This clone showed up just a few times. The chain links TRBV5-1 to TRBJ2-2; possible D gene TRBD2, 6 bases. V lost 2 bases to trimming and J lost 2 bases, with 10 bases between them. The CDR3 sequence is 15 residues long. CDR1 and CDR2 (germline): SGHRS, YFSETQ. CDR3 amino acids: CASSFGTQNTGELFF. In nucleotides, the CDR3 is TGCGCCAGCAGCTTTGGGACTCAAAACACCGGGGAGCTGTTTTTT. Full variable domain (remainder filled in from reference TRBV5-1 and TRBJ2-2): KAGVTQTPRYLIKTRGQQVTLSCSPISGHRSVSWYQQTPGQGLQFLFEYFSETQRNKGNFPGRFSGRQFSNSRSEMNVSTLELGDSALYLCASSFGTQNTGELFFGEGSRLTVL.

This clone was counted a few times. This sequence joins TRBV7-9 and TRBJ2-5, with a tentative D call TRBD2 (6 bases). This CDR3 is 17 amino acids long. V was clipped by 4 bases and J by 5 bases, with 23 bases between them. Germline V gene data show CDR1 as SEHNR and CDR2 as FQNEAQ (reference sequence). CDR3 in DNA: TGTGCCAGCAGCTCGCGACGGAGGGACCCCCGGGTGGAGACCCAGTACTTC. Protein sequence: CASSSRRRDPRVETQYF.

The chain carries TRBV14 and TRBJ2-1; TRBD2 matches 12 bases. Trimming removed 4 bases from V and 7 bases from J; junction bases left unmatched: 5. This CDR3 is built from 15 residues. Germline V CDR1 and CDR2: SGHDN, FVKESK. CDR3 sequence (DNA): TGTGCCAGCAGCCCCAAAGGACTAGCGGGGAATGAGCAGTTCTTC. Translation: CASSPKGLAGNEQFF.

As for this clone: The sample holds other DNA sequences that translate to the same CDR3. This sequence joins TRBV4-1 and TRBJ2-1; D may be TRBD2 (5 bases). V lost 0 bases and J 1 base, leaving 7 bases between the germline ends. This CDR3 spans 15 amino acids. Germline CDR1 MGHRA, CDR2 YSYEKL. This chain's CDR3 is CASSQDRGSYNEQFF. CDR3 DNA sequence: TGCGCCAGCAGCCAAGACCGGGGTTCCTACAATGAGCAGTTCTTC.

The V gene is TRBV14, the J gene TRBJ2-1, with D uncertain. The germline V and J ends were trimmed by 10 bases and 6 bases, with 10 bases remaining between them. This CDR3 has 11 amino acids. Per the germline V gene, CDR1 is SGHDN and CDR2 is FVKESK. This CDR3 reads CATSESNEQFF. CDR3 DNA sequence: TGTGCCACCTCGGAAAGCAATGAGCAGTTCTTC.